This T cell receptor (beta chain) was sequenced in a study of cytomegalovirus exposure and HLA in healthy donors. Amplification used 60 Vbeta primers and 13 Jbeta primers. The protocol was immunoSEQ multiplex PCR, while the TCRdb copy is restricted to in-frame clones and leaves out a portion. The sample yields about 140,000 clones, more than 70% seen once. The CDR3 runs 15 residues. From germline, CDR1 is MDHEN and CDR2 SYDVKM. V lost 4 bases and J 4 bases, leaving 14 bases between the germline ends. The sequenced material came from PBMCs. The rearrangement links TRBV28 to TRBJ1-3; D possibly corresponds to TRBD1 (6 bases). The TCR originated in a man in his late teens or twenties in good health and CMV-seropositive. The CDR3 here is CASSSDSLMGNTIYF. The CDR3 DNA follows: TGTGCCAGCAGTTCGGACAGTTTAATGGGAAACACCATATATTTT.